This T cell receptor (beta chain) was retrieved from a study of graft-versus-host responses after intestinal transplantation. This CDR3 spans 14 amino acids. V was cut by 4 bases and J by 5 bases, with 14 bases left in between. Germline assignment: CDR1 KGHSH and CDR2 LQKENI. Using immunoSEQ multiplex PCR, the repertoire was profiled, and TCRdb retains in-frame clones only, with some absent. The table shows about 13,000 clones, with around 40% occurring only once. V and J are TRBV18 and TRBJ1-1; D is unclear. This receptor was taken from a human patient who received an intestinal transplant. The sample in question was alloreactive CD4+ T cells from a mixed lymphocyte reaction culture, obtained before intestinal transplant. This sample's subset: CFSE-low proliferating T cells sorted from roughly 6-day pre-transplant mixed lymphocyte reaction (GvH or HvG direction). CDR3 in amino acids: CASSLYEGRTEAFF. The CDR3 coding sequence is TGTGCCAGCTCACTCTACGAGGGTCGGACTGAAGCTTTCTTT.